The 13 T cell receptor beta chains given below trace back to one sample, sequenced in a study of T cells in Graves' hyperthyroidism and ophthalmopathy. Using RNA transcripts as the source, TCR beta CDR3 regions were amplified. With the HTBI primer set, the TCR CDR3 went through a first round of RT-PCR. One entry per CDR3 protein results from TCRdb running MiXCR on the multiplex PCR reads. There are around 350,000 distinct CDR3 sequences in the sample; 15% to 20% occur only once, and around 3.6% lies in the top ten. The sequencing input was blood. All receptors derive from a woman aged 18-35 years with Graves' hyperthyroidism.

Ten or more counts support this clonotype. V is TRBV10-2 and J is TRBJ1-5; TRBD1 aligns across 9 bases. Germline loops: CDR1 WSHSY, CDR2 SAAADI. The CDR3 consists of 14 residues. J was trimmed by 6 bases and V by 6 bases; bases with no gene match: 6. Written as DNA, the CDR3 is TGCGCCAGCAGGACAGGGGGGTTGGGTCAGCCCCAGCATTTT. This sequence encodes CASRTGGLGQPQHF.

The chain has TRBV10-1 and TRBJ2-5, with a weak D call TRBD1 (6 bases). This CDR3 has 15 amino acids. Germline lookup yields CDR1 WNHNN and CDR2 SYGVQD (reference sequence). The V gene lost 3 bases and the J gene lost 1 base, with 12 bases spanning the gap. The DNA for the CDR3 is TGCGCCAGCAGTGATTCAAAAGGGGGCCAAGAGACCCAGTACTTC. Residues: CASSDSKGGQETQYF.

This clonotype showed up just a few times. The germline gene is not matched at one end of the junction; a read error may be the cause. This sequence joins TRBV18 and TRBJ2-5; possible D gene TRBD1, 6 bases. There are 13 residues in the CDR3. CDR1 and CDR2 from the germline V gene are KGHSH and LQKENI. The DNA for the CDR3 is TGTGTCAGCCCACCAGACAGGCGGGAGACCCAGTACTTC. This gives the protein CVSPPDRRETQYF.

This clonotype was detected many times. J is TRBJ1-1 and V is TRBV11-2; no reliable D call. The ends were cut back, 1 base at V and 4 bases at J, with 13 bases in the middle. Germline V gives CDR1 SGHAT, CDR2 FQNNGV. The CDR3 is 15 amino acids. In DNA form, the CDR3 reads TGTGCCAGCAGCTTAGGATCTGTTAGAGGCACTGAAGCTTTCTTT. Its protein product is CASSLGSVRGTEAFF.

This clonotype showed up many times. The chain uses TRBV11-3 and TRBJ1-3; D unresolved. V lost 1 base and J 4 bases, leaving 8 bases between the germline ends. CDR1 and CDR2 from the germline V gene are SGHNT and YENEEA. This CDR3 has 14 amino acids. The CDR3 loop reads CASSLVGEGNTIYF. The CDR3 region has the DNA TGTGCCAGCAGCTTAGTCGGGGAGGGAAACACCATATATTTT.

This clonotype was counted many times. This chain connects TRBV5-1 to TRBJ2-2; D possibly matches TRBD1 or TRBD2 (6 bases each). This CDR3 comprises 15 residues. V shed 3 bases and J shed 3 bases, with 12 bases lying between them. The V gene's germline CDR1 is SGHRS and CDR2 YFSETQ. Here the CDR3 DNA reads TGCGCCAGCAGCTCCTGGGGGGCGGACACCGGGGAGCTGTTTTTT. This translates into CASSSWGADTGELFF. The full variable domain, in which reference TRBV5-1 and TRBJ2-2 provide the parts outside the CDR3, is KAGVTQTPRYLIKTRGQQVTLSCSPISGHRSVSWYQQTPGQGLQFLFEYFSETQRNKGNFPGRFSGRQFSNSRSEMNVSTLELGDSALYLCASSSWGADTGELFFGEGSRLTVL.

This clonotype was recorded at least ten times. The chain links TRBV29-1 to TRBJ1-1; possible D gene TRBD1, 6 bases. The CDR3 is made up of 13 amino acids. V lost 7 bases to trimming and J lost 4 bases, with 16 bases between them. The germline V gene has CDR1 SQVTM and CDR2 ANQGSEA. The CDR3 reads CSAYRRGSTEAFF. CDR3 nucleotides: TGCAGCGCCTACCGTAGGGGGAGCACTGAAGCTTTCTTT.

The chain joins TRBV28 to TRBJ2-5; the D is unclear. The V gene's germline CDR1 is MDHEN and CDR2 SYDVKM. CDR3 length equals 13 residues. V shed 6 bases and J shed 2 bases, with 10 bases lying between them. CDR3 sequence: CASRTDPQETQYF. The CDR3 bases are TGTGCCAGCAGAACAGACCCTCAAGAGACCCAGTACTTC.

This clonotype was observed many times. As DNA, the CDR3 is TGTGCCAGTAGTATAACAGGGGGTAATTATGGCTACACCTTC. Translation gives CASSITGGNYGYTF. The gene calls are TRBV19 and TRBJ1-2; 8 bases agree with TRBD1. The J segment lost 5 bases and the V segment lost 2 bases, leaving 4 bases of the junction unmatched. Germline V gene lookup returns CDR1 LNHDA and CDR2 SQIVND (reference sequence). This CDR3 comprises 14 residues. The full variable domain, rest sourced from reference TRBV19 and TRBJ1-2, is DGGITQSPKYLFRKEGQNVTLSCEQNLNHDAMYWYRQDPGQGLRLIYYSQIVNDFQKGDIAEGYSVSREKKESFPLTVTSAQKNPTAFYLCASSITGGNYGYTFGSGTRLTVV.

In its sample, this clonotype was seen once. Without the conserved terminal phenylalanine or tryptophan, this CDR3 likely stems from a read error. V gene TRBV13 combines with J gene TRBJ1-1, with D possibly being TRBD1 (5 bases). CDR3 length equals 14 residues. The V gene lost 4 bases and the J gene lost 1 base, with 10 bases spanning the gap. The germline V gene encodes CDR1 PRHDT and CDR2 FYEKMQ (reference sequence). The CDR3 nucleotides read TGTGCCAGCAGCTGGGGGGGGGAGAACACTGAAGCTTTCGTT. It codes for CASSWGGENTEAFV.

This clonotype appeared many times. The rearrangement joins TRBV28 to TRBJ1-5; D unresolved. CDR3 length: 11 residues. The V gene lost 4 bases and the J gene lost 7 bases, with 5 bases spanning the gap. Germline V lookup: CDR1 MDHEN, CDR2 SYDVKM. The CDR3 spells CASSSEQPQHF. The CDR3 DNA follows: TGTGCCAGCAGTTCCGAGCAGCCCCAGCATTTT.

This clonotype was counted between two and nine times. This sequence may be a read error, since a much larger clone differs from it by one base. This rearrangement joins TRBV29-1 to TRBJ1-1; D is ambiguous. Looked up from germline, CDR1 is SQVTM and CDR2 is ANQGSEA. CDR3 length equals 14 residues. The CDR3 nucleotides read TGCAGCGTTGACGTACACAGCCGGGCCACTGAAGCTTGCTTT. It is translated as CSVDVHSRATEACF.

The gene calls are TRBV20-1 and TRBJ1-2; no definite D call. Germline V gene sequence: CDR1 DFQATT, CDR2 SNEGSKA (reference sequence). The V end lost 0 bases, the J end lost 3 bases, and 8 bases lay between the germline ends. The CDR3 loop spans 13 amino acids. The CDR3 bases are TGCAGTGCTAGAGATGGGTCCTACTATGGCTACACCTTC. It encodes CSARDGSYYGYTF.